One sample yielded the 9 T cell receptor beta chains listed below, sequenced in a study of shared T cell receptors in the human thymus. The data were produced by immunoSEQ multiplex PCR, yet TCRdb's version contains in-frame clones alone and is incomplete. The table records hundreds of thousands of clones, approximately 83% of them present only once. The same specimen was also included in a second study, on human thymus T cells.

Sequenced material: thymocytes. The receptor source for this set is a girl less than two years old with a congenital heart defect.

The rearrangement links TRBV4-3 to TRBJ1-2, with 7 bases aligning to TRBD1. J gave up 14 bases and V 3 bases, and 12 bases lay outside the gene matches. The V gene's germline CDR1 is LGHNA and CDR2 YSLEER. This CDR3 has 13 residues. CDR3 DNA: TGCGCCAGCAGCCAGAGGATCCGACAGGGCAGGACCTTC. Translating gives CASSQRIRQGRTF.

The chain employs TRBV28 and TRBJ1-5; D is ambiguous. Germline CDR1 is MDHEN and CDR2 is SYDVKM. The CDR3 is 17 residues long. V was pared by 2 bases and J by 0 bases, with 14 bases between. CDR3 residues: CASSLKVRIYSNQPQHF. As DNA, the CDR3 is TGTGCCAGCAGTTTAAAGGTGAGGATCTATAGCAATCAGCCCCAGCATTTT.

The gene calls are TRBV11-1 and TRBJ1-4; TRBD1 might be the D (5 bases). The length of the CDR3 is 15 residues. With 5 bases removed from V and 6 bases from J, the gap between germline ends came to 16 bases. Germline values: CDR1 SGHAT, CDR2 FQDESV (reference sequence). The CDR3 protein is CASSPRGFPDEKLFF. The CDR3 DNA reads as TGTGCCAGCAGCCCCCGGGGGTTTCCGGATGAAAAACTGTTTTTT.

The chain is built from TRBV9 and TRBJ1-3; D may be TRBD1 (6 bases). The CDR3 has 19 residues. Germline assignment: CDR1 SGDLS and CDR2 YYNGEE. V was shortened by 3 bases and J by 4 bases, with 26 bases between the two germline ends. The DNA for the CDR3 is TGTGCCAGCAGCGCCGCGCCCCCTTTACAGGGTATGGACGGAAACACCATATATTTT. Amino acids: CASSAAPPLQGMDGNTIYF.

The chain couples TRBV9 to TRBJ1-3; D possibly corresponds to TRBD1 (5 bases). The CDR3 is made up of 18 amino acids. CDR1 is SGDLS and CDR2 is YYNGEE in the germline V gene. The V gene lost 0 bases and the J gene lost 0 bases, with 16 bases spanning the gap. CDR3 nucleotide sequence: TGTGCCAGCAGCGTAGGAGGGGAGGCTAGACACTCTGGAAACACCATATATTTT. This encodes CASSVGGEARHSGNTIYF.

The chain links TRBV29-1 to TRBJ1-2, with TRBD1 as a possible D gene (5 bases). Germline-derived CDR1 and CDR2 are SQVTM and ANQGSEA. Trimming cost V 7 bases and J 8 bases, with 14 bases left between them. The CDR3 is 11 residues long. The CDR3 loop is CSEGGEIGYTF. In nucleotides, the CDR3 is TGCAGCGAGGGAGGGGAGATCGGCTACACCTTC.

The CDR3 protein is CASSFGGLSGGRETQYF. The CDR3 DNA follows: TGTGCCAGCAGTTTCGGGGGTCTTAGCGGGGGACGAGAGACCCAGTACTTC. This chain uses TRBV27 with TRBJ2-5, with 9 positions matching TRBD2. This CDR3 is 17 amino acids long. With V trimmed by 3 bases and J by 4 bases, 12 bases remained unmatched. In germline, CDR1 is MNHEY, CDR2 SMNVEV (reference sequence).

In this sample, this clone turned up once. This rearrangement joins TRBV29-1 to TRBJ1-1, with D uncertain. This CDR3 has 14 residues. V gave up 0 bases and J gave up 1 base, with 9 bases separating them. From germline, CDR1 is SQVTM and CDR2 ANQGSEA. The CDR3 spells CSVEDEGSNTEAFF. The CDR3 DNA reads TGCAGCGTTGAAGATGAGGGATCGAACACTGAAGCTTTCTTT.

The CDR3 loop reads CASSQEGSGQGGEKLFF. CDR3 sequence (DNA): TGTGCCAGCAGCCAAGAGGGTTCAGGACAGGGTGGTGAAAAACTGTTTTTT. The chain uses TRBV4-2 and TRBJ1-4, with TRBD1 identical over 8 bases. The V segment lost 0 bases and the J segment 7 bases; nucleotides outside the gene matches: 10. CDR1 and CDR2 (germline): LGHNA, YNFKEQ. The CDR3 loop spans 17 amino acids.